One sample yielded the 12 T cell receptor beta chains listed below, sequenced in a study of blood T cell repertoires in COVID-19. The assay was immunoSEQ multiplex PCR, and TCRdb's table has in-frame clones only and misses some. The data show 200,000 or so clones, with roughly 92% seen just once and over 0.75% held by the top ten. Sequencing was performed on peripheral blood. The receptor set was obtained from a man in his fifties or sixties with COVID-19, enrolled during active disease.

This chain uses TRBV7-6 with TRBJ2-3, with 12 nucleotides matching TRBD2. The CDR3 contains 18 residues. Germline V gives CDR1 SGHVS, CDR2 FNYEAQ. Trimming took 6 bases from V and 0 from J; bases not matched to a gene: 10. The CDR3 protein is CASRLTSGGLGSTDTQYF. The CDR3 nucleotides are TGTGCCAGCAGACTGACTAGCGGGGGCCTTGGGAGCACAGATACGCAGTATTTT.

This sequence joins TRBV10-3 and TRBJ1-2, with 11 positions matching TRBD1. V lost 6 bases to trimming and J lost 4 bases; unmatched junction nucleotides: 4. Germline CDR1 ENHRY, CDR2 SYGVKD. This CDR3 region has 14 residues. CDR3 region: CAISTGTGGYGYTF. For the CDR3, the DNA is TGTGCCATCAGCACCGGGACAGGGGGCTATGGCTACACCTTC.

V gene TRBV4-2 combines with J gene TRBJ1-4; 7 bases are a match to TRBD1. Germline loops: CDR1 LGHNA, CDR2 YNFKEQ. The V segment lost 8 bases and the J segment 5 bases; nucleotides outside the gene matches: 8. This CDR3 is 14 amino acids long. The DNA of the CDR3 is TGTGCCAGCTCGGCCCAACAGGGGAATGAAAAACTGTTTTTT. Protein: CASSAQQGNEKLFF.

V is TRBV28 and J is TRBJ2-7; D may be TRBD2 (6 bases). Germline V CDR1 and CDR2: MDHEN, SYDVKM. V was trimmed by 5 bases and J by 7 bases, leaving 24 bases between them. The CDR3 has 16 residues. This CDR3 is CASSQVGAAAGGEQYF. DNA for the CDR3: TGTGCCAGCAGTCAGGTTGGGGCGGCGGCCGGGGGAGAGCAGTACTTC.

The chain is built from TRBV5-4 and TRBJ2-1, with TRBD1 matching 9 bases. V lost 4 bases to trimming and J lost 0 bases; unmatched junction nucleotides: 5. From germline, CDR1 is SGHNT and CDR2 YYREEE (reference sequence). This CDR3 spans 16 amino acids. CDR3: CASSPGQGSSYNEQFF. Here the CDR3 DNA reads TGTGCCAGCAGCCCCGGACAGGGGAGCTCCTACAATGAGCAGTTCTTC. Filled out from reference TRBV5-4 and TRBJ2-1, the complete variable domain reads ETGVTQSPTHLIKTRGQQVTLRCSSQSGHNTVSWYQQALGQGPQFIFQYYREEENGRGNFPPRFSGLQFPNYSSELNVNALELDDSALYLCASSPGQGSSYNEQFFGPGTRLTVL.

The V gene is TRBV11-3, the J gene TRBJ2-1; 7 bases are shared with TRBD2. Germline V gives CDR1 SGHNT, CDR2 YENEEA. The V and J ends lost 3 bases and 1 base, in that order; junction bases with no gene match: 3. The CDR3 length is 15 residues. The CDR3 protein is CASSFTGGSYNEQFF. CDR3 in DNA: TGTGCCAGCAGCTTTACGGGGGGTTCCTACAATGAGCAGTTCTTC.

This chain connects TRBV19 to TRBJ2-7, with D maybe TRBD2 (5 bases). The CDR3 spans 15 residues. Germline assignment: CDR1 LNHDA and CDR2 SQIVND (reference sequence). Deletions cut 0 bases from V and 4 bases from J, with 13 bases between. This chain's CDR3 is CASSIDSAGTYEQYF. CDR3 bases: TGTGCCAGTAGTATAGATTCGGCGGGTACTTACGAGCAGTACTTC. Filled out from reference TRBV19 and TRBJ2-7, the complete variable domain reads DGGITQSPKYLFRKEGQNVTLSCEQNLNHDAMYWYRQDPGQGLRLIYYSQIVNDFQKGDIAEGYSVSREKKESFPLTVTSAQKNPTAFYLCASSIDSAGTYEQYFGPGTRLTVT.

In DNA, the CDR3 is TGTGCCAGCAGCTTATCGCGGGCCCGGGAGCCCGGGTCCCATAGCAATCAGCCCCAGCATTTT. Its protein product is CASSLSRAREPGSHSNQPQHF. The chain couples TRBV7-8 to TRBJ1-5, with D unresolved. V lost 2 bases, J lost 0 bases, and 26 bases lay in between. Germline values: CDR1 SGHVS, CDR2 FQNEAQ. This CDR3 region has 21 residues.

This clone has just one count. The chain uses TRBV5-1 and TRBJ2-2; 7 nucleotides agree with TRBD1. Unmatched junction bases numbered 3, after V lost 4 bases and J lost 3 bases. CDR3 length: 14 residues. Germline V gene lookup returns CDR1 SGHRS and CDR2 YFSETQ. Here the CDR3 reads CASSDGTDTGELFF. DNA for the CDR3: TGCGCCAGCAGCGACGGGACAGACACCGGGGAGCTGTTTTTT.

This clone showed up just once. The V gene is TRBV19, the J gene TRBJ2-4; TRBD2 matches 10 bases. Trimming took 2 bases from V and 5 from J; bases not matched to a gene: 3. Germline V gene sequence: CDR1 LNHDA, CDR2 SQIVND (reference sequence). The CDR3 extends over 15 amino acids. The chain's CDR3 is CASSILGLAENIQYF. Here the CDR3 DNA reads TGTGCCAGTAGTATACTAGGACTAGCGGAAAACATTCAGTACTTC.

V gene TRBV19 combines with J gene TRBJ2-3; D might be TRBD1 (6 bases). The CDR3 loop spans 16 amino acids. V lost 6 bases to trimming and J lost 0 bases, with 16 bases between them. Germline values: CDR1 LNHDA, CDR2 SQIVND (reference sequence). This CDR3 is CASSPTGLTSTDTQYF. CDR3 nucleotide sequence: TGTGCCAGTAGCCCCACAGGGTTGACTAGCACAGATACGCAGTATTTT.

This chain uses TRBV12-3 or TRBV12-4 with TRBJ1-2, with D unresolved. This CDR3 comprises 13 residues. Trimming removed 8 bases from V and 7 bases from J, with 17 bases in between. The CDR3 DNA reads TGTGCCAGCGGGAGTTCTAGGGATTCTGGCTACACCTTC. Its translation is CASGSSRDSGYTF.